The sequence of this T cell receptor (beta chain) was determined in a study of shared clonotypes between healthy human individuals. Study-level findings and limits: Memory subsets had estimated richness that was generally smaller than that of naive subsets. A few donors shared approximately 5% of their naive CD4 clonotypes.

An even split of each subset's genomic DNA across several immunoSEQ plates was performed. Measured with immunoSEQ multiplex PCR; TCRdb has only the in-frame clones, and not every one. This sample yields some 1 million clones, of which around 74% are seen a single time; 1.4% to 1.5% belongs to the top ten. Germline V CDR1 and CDR2: SGHNT, YYREEE (reference sequence). The V gene lost 4 bases and the J gene lost 4 bases, with 21 bases spanning the gap. The CDR3 covers 16 residues. About this clone itself: The antigen remains undetermined.

This rearrangement joins TRBV5-4 to TRBJ2-7, with TRBD2 as a possible D gene (5 bases). Specimen: memory CD4+ T cells sorted from blood. Regarding subset: CD45RA-negative fraction. The source of this sequence is a man aged 18 to 35 in good health. The CDR3 DNA follows: TGTGCCAGCAGCCCCCGCTTAGCCAGCGGATTTTACGAGCAGTACTTC. It translates to CASSPRLASGFYEQYF.